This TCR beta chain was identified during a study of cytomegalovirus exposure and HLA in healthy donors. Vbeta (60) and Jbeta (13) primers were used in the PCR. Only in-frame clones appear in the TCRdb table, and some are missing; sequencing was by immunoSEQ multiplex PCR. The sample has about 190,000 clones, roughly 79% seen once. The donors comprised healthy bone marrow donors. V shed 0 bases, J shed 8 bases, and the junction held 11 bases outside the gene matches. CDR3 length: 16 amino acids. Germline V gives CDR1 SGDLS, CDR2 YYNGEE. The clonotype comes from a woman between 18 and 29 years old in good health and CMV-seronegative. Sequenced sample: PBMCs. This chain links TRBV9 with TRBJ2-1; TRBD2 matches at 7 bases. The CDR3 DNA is TGTGCCAGCAGCGTAGTAATAACGGGAGGCTTAGATGAGCAGTTCTTC. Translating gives CASSVVITGGLDEQFF.